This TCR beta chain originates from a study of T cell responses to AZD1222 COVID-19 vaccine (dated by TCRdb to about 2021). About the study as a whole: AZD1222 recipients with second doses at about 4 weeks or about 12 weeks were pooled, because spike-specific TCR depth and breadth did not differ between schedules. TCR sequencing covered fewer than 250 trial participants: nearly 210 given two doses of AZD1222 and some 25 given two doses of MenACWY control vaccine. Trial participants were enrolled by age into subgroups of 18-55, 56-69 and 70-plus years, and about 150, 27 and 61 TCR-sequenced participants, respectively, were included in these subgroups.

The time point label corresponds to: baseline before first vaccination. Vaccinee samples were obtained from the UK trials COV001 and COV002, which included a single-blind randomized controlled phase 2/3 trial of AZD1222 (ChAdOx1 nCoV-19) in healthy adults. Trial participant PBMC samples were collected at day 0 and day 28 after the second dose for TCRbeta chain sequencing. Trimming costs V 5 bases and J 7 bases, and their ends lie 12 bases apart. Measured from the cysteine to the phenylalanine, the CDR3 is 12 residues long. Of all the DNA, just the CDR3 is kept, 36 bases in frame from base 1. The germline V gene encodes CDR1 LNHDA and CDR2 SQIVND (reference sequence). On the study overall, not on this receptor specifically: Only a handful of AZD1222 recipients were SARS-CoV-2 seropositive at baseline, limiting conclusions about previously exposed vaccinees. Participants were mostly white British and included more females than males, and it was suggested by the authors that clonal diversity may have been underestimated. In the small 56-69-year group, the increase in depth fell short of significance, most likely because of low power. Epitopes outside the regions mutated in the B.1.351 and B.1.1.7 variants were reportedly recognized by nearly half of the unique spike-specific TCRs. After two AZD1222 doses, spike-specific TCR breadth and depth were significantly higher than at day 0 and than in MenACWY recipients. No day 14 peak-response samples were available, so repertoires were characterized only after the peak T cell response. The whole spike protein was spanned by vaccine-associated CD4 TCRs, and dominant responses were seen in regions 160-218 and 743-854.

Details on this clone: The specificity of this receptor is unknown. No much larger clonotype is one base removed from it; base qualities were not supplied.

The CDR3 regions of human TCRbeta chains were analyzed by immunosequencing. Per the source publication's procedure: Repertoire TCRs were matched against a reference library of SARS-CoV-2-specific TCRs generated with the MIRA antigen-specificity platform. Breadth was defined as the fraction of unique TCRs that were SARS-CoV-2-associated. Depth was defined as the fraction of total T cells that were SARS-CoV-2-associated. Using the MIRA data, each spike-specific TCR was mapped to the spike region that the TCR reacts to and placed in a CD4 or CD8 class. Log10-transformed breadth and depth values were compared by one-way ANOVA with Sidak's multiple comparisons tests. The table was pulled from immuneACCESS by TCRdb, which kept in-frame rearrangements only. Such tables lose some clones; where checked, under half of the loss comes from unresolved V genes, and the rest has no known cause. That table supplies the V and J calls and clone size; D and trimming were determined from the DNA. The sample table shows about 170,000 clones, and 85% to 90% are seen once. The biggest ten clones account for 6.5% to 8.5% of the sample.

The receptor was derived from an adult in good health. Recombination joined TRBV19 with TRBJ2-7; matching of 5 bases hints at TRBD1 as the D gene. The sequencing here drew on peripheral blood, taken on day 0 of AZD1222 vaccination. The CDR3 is CASSAPTVEQYF. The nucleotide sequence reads TGTGCCAGTAGTGCCCCGACAGTGGAGCAGTACTTC.